The entry below describes one TCR beta chain. No antigen is known for it. This sample stems from a study of blood T cells in healthy people across ages. Overall study context: About one barcoded beta molecule per two T cells was captured by template switching. Findings of the study overall: Diversity of TCR beta per million T cells declined in a roughly linear way with age. Long-lived donors carried more naive CD4+ cells and greater diversity than aged donors.

The germline V gene has CDR1 DFQATT and CDR2 SNEGSKA (reference sequence). The CDR3 contains 11 residues. Trimming cost V 6 bases and J 9 bases, with 13 bases left between them. Using a J-beta primer mix together with a sample-barcoded 5' primer, a second PCR was run for about 7 to 12 cycles. Sequencing yielded, for each sample, at least 3 million paired-end reads carrying CDR3. Each CDR3 protein is one row after TCRdb ran MiXCR on the 5' RACE reads. The sample lists about 730,000 distinct CDR3 sequences, 35% to 45% occurring once. The rearrangement links TRBV20-1 to TRBJ2-3; D might be TRBD1 (6 bases). The sequence derives from an older woman in good health. The sample consisted of blood. The DNA for the CDR3 is TGCAGTGCAATAACAGGGCAGACGCAGTATTTT. Residues: CSAITGQTQYF.